One and the same sample provided the 19 T cell receptor beta chains below, sequenced in a study of CXCR3-negative and CXCR3-positive naive CD8 T cells. Study conclusions and caveats: A higher hydrophobicity marked the TRB CDR3s of CXCR3-positive naive cells versus CXCR3-negative naive cells.

No antigen is known for these receptors. Libraries were UMI-labeled 5' RACE TRB cDNA. TCRdb re-called the 5' RACE reads; one entry per CDR3 protein, DNA not given. The table for this sample gives 150,000 to 160,000 distinct CDR3 sequences. Sequencing input: naive CXCR3+ CD8+ T cells from blood. The subset was: CD45RO-CCR7+CD27+CD95- naive CD8+ T cells expressing CXCR3 (TNR3+). These receptors were collected from a human donor in good health. Some clones in this sample may be carry-over from other donors' samples.

The chain recombines TRBV11-2 with TRBJ2-1; as DNA is missing, the TRBD1 call by TCRdb cannot be tested. Germline lookup yields CDR1 SGHAT and CDR2 FQNNGV. There are 11 residues in the CDR3. This CDR3 reads CASSFTGEQFF. Looking up the rest from reference TRBV11-2 and TRBJ2-1 gives the full variable domain: EAGVAQSPRYKIIEKRQSVAFWCNPISGHATLYWYQQILGQGPKLLIQFQNNGVVDDSQLPKDRFSAERLKGVDSTLKIQPAKLEDSAVYLCASSFTGEQFFGPGTRLTVL.

The chain links TRBV4-1 to TRBJ2-1. This CDR3 region has 14 residues. Germline CDR1 and CDR2: MGHRA and YSYEKL. CDR3 amino acids: CASSQDSTVNEQFF.

V is TRBV28 and J is TRBJ2-2; no DNA is available, so the TRBD1 call from TCRdb remains unchecked. Germline V gives CDR1 MDHEN, CDR2 SYDVKM. The CDR3 has 16 amino acids. Here the CDR3 reads CASSSEDSANTGELFF.

The chain has TRBV6-1 and TRBJ2-5. The CDR3 sequence is 12 residues long. The germline CDR1 and CDR2 sequences are MNHNS and SASEGT. CDR3 region: CASGFRQETQYF.

The chain uses TRBV7-2 and TRBJ1-2; TCRdb gives TRBD1 as the D gene, but with no DNA this cannot be confirmed. Germline-derived CDR1 and CDR2 are SGHTA and FQGNSA. This CDR3 is 16 amino acids long. CDR3 amino acids: CASSLKWDRGLGGYTF.

The chain links TRBV5-1 to TRBJ2-7. Germline loops: CDR1 SGHRS, CDR2 YFSETQ. This CDR3 contains 15 residues. The CDR3: CASSLWLGSSYEQYF.

The rearrangement joins TRBV29-1 to TRBJ2-7; TCRdb calls TRBD2, which cannot be checked without DNA. In germline, CDR1 is SQVTM, CDR2 ANQGSEA. This CDR3 spans 16 amino acids. CDR3: CSVMGLAGNSSYEQYF.

The chain couples TRBV12-3 or TRBV12-4 to TRBJ1-1. This CDR3 region has 14 residues. The CDR3 is CASSLRLRNTEAFF.

The chain recombines TRBV9 with TRBJ2-1; TCRdb proposes TRBD1, but this gene call is untestable without DNA. From germline, CDR1 is SGDLS and CDR2 YYNGEE. This CDR3 contains 12 residues. The CDR3: CASSWTGIEQFF.

The rearrangement joins TRBV9 to TRBJ1-1; the D call of TRBD1 rests on TCRdb alone, since no DNA is present to check it. The CDR3 length is 14 residues. Germline V lookup: CDR1 SGDLS, CDR2 YYNGEE. CDR3 sequence: CASSVGTGSTEAFF.

CDR3 region: CASSSQGTAEETQYF. V usage is TRBV7-9 and J usage is TRBJ2-5; TCRdb designates TRBD1, a call that cannot be tested without DNA. The germline gives CDR1 SEHNR, CDR2 FQNEAQ (reference sequence). The CDR3 sequence is 15 residues long.

This rearrangement joins TRBV12-3 or TRBV12-4 to TRBJ2-1. There are 16 residues in the CDR3. The CDR3 here is CASSDPTQISCNEQFF.

The chain recombines TRBV29-1 with TRBJ2-5; TCRdb calls TRBD1, which cannot be checked without DNA. CDR3 length: 17 residues. The germline gives CDR1 SQVTM, CDR2 ANQGSEA. CDR3: CSAPGWGQDHPGETQYF.

This chain connects TRBV4-3 to TRBJ2-3; TCRdb lists TRBD1, though no DNA is available to test this call. Germline V gene lookup returns CDR1 LGHNA and CDR2 YSLEER. The CDR3 extends over 15 amino acids. The CDR3 sequence: CASSQGPLSTDTQYF.

V is TRBV5-6 and J is TRBJ2-1; the D call of TRBD1 rests on TCRdb alone, since no DNA is present to check it. The germline CDR1 and CDR2 sequences are SGHDT and YYEEEE. The CDR3 has 13 residues. CDR3 protein: CASSLSPGNEQFF.

This chain uses TRBV10-3 with TRBJ2-7; as DNA is missing, the TRBD1 call by TCRdb cannot be tested. The CDR3 runs to 14 residues. Germline V lookup: CDR1 ENHRY, CDR2 SYGVKD. The CDR3 sequence is CAISRRGDDYEQYF.

V gene TRBV5-4 combines with J gene TRBJ2-5; the TCRdb D gene call, TRBD2, has no DNA to confirm it. The CDR3 totals 15 residues. Germline CDR1 reads SGHNT; CDR2 reads YYREEE (reference sequence). CDR3 protein: CASSLTRGGQETQYF.

The J gene is TRBJ2-3, the V gene TRBV15; TCRdb indicates TRBD2, and absent DNA this call remains unverified. Germline V gene lookup returns CDR1 LNHNV and CDR2 YYDKDF (reference sequence). The CDR3 has 13 residues. CDR3 region: CATSRIVEGTQYF.

V usage is TRBV3-1 and J usage is TRBJ1-4; the D gene TCRdb calls, TRBD1, cannot be checked with no DNA. This CDR3 comprises 16 residues. Germline lookup yields CDR1 LGHDT and CDR2 YNNKEL (reference sequence). CDR3 sequence reads: CASSEPTVSANEKLFF.